This record concerns one T cell receptor (beta chain) sequence. Its matching antigen is unknown. This entry comes from a study of response to subunit inactivated influenza vaccine. Study-wide results and caveats: Authors suggested that a seasonal influenza vaccination recruits few new T cells each time.

MiXCR, applied by TCRdb to the RT-PCR reads, yields one record per CDR3 protein. The sample lists about 190,000 distinct CDR3 sequences, approximately 14% occurring once. V lost 5 bases, J lost 2 bases, and 27 bases stayed unmatched. There are 22 residues in the CDR3. The V gene's germline CDR1 is MNHEY and CDR2 SVGEGT. The chain carries TRBV6-2 or TRBV6-3 and TRBJ2-7; 10 bases line up with TRBD2. This TCR came from a man between 45 and 60 years old who received an inactivated influenza vaccine. Here the sequenced sample was CD8+ T cells sorted from PBMCs, taken around 5 days after vaccination. The CDR3 reads CASSLQPSGRALPSSEPYEQYF. The CDR3 DNA reads as TGTGCCAGCAGTCTCCAACCCAGCGGGAGGGCGCTTCCTTCCTCCGAACCCTACGAGCAGTACTTC.